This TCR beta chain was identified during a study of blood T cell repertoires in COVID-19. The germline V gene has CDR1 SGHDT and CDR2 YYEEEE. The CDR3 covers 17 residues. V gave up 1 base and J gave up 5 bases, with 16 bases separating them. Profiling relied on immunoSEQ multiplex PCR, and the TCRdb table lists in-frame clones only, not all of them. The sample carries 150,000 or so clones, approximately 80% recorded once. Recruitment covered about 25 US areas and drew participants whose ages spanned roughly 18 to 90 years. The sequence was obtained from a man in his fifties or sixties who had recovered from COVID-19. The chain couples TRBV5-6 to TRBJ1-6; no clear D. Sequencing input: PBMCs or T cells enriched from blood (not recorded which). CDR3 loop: CASSLFGKRTDNSPLHF. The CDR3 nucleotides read TGTGCCAGCAGCTTGTTCGGGAAACGAACCGATAATTCACCCCTCCACTTT.